The rows below give T cell receptor beta chains drawn from one sample of a study of radiotherapy plus CTLA-4 blockade in lung cancer. TCRdb's copy holds only in-frame clones and misses some; the assay was immunoSEQ multiplex PCR. The repertoire has 70,000 to 95,000 clones, around nine tenths of them found once; the top ten carry over 15%. The starting material was peripheral blood, obtained from a patient treated with radiotherapy plus ipilimumab. The receptors were sampled from a human donor with non-small cell lung cancer that progressed on radiotherapy plus ipilimumab. Each CDR3 is given with its conserved first and last residue. The D gene is left open where the match is weak. Expanded clones get a size class; other rows say once, few or many, or leave the size out.

TRBD1	TRBV5-4	TRBJ2-1	-	CASSRDRGTYNEQFF	TGTGCCAGCAGCCGGGACAGGGGAACCTACAATGAGCAGTTCTTC
-	TRBV5-4	TRBJ1-1	few	CASSFAGVRAEAFF	TGTGCCAGCAGTTTTGCAGGGGTGAGGGCTGAAGCTTTCTTT
-	TRBV19	TRBJ1-1	-	CASSIGGPGRGNTEAFF	TGTGCCAGTAGTATAGGGGGCCCAGGGAGAGGGAATACTGAAGCTTTCTTT
-	TRBV18	TRBJ1-1	-	CASSPPGATEAFF	TGTGCCAGCTCACCACCCGGGGCCACTGAAGCTTTCTTT
-	TRBV6-5	TRBJ2-7	few	CASSYPMGYEQYF	TGTGCCAGCAGTTATCCGATGGGCTACGAGCAGTACTTC
TRBD2	TRBV10-3	TRBJ2-1	-	CAISESREGYNEQFF	TGTGCCATCAGTGAGTCCCGGGAGGGGTACAATGAGCAGTTCTTC
-	TRBV5-1	TRBJ1-1	-	CASSLGRTTNTEAFF	TGCGCCAGCAGCTTGGGTAGAACAACGAACACTGAAGCTTTCTTT
-	TRBV2	TRBJ2-1	-	CASSVGDTYNEQFF	TGTGCCAGCAGTGTAGGGGACACCTACAATGAGCAGTTCTTC
-	TRBV7-3	TRBJ1-2	-	CASSPSRDYGYTF	TGTGCCAGCAGCCCGTCTCGGGACTATGGCTACACCTTC
TRBD1	TRBV4-1	TRBJ1-2	-	CASRGQGLLNYGYTF	TGCGCCAGCCGCGGACAGGGCCTCCTTAACTATGGCTACACCTTC
TRBD1	TRBV5-1	TRBJ1-2	-	CASSSRTGYGYTF	TGCGCCAGCAGCTCTAGGACAGGGTATGGCTACACCTTC
-	TRBV12-5	TRBJ1-1	-	CASGRKLNTEAFF	TGTGCTAGTGGTCGCAAATTGAACACTGAAGCTTTCTTT
-	TRBV14	TRBJ1-2	-	CASSPIGGGSYYGYTF	TGTGCCAGCAGCCCGATAGGGGGGGGCTCCTACTATGGCTACACCTTC
-	TRBV9	TRBJ1-2	-	CASSTYRDGLYGYTF	TGTGCCAGCAGCACCTACCGGGACGGTCTTTATGGCTACACCTTC
-	TRBV7-9	TRBJ1-1	-	CASSLLITEAFF	TGTGCCAGCAGCTTATTGATCACTGAAGCTTTCTTT
TRBD2	TRBV29-1	TRBJ2-7	-	CSVAGGGYSYEQYF	TGCAGCGTGGCGGGCGGGGGTTACTCCTACGAGCAGTACTTC
-	TRBV19	TRBJ2-2	once	CASSIRLPGELFF	TGTGCCAGTAGTATACGCCTCCCCGGGGAGCTGTTTTTT
-	TRBV11-3	TRBJ2-7	-	CASSLGATRGYEQYF	TGTGCCAGCAGCTTAGGAGCCACACGGGGCTACGAGCAGTACTTC
-	TRBV19	TRBJ1-5	-	CASSLTNFHYQPQHF	TGTGCCAGTAGCCTCACCAATTTTCACTATCAGCCCCAGCATTTT
-	TRBV19	TRBJ1-1	few	CASSGWGNTEAFF	TGTGCCAGTAGTGGCTGGGGGAACACTGAAGCTTTCTTT
TRBD1	TRBV9	TRBJ2-3	-	CASSVATGAPTDTQYF	TGTGCCAGCAGCGTAGCAACAGGGGCCCCCACAGATACGCAGTATTTT
-	TRBV2	TRBJ2-1	-	CASKQQTSGNNEQFF	TGTGCCAGCAAGCAGCAAACGAGTGGGAACAATGAGCAGTTCTTC
-	TRBV10-2	TRBJ1-1	-	CASSENLRGTEAFF	TGCGCCAGCAGTGAGAATTTAAGGGGAACTGAAGCTTTCTTT
-	TRBV27	TRBJ1-2	-	CASSLKASSTSNYGYTF	TGTGCCAGCAGTTTAAAGGCGTCCTCCACTTCTAACTATGGCTACACCTTC
TRBD1	TRBV18	TRBJ2-7	-	CASSFRQGADEQYF	TGTGCCAGCTCATTCCGACAGGGGGCGGACGAGCAGTACTTC
-	TRBV7-9	TRBJ1-2	-	CASTTNGGSWNYGYTF	TGTGCCAGCACCACCAATGGGGGGTCCTGGAACTATGGCTACACCTTC
-	TRBV28	TRBJ1-4	few	CASIGHNNEKLFF	TGTGCCAGCATCGGGCACAATAATGAAAAACTGTTTTTT
-	TRBV7-2	TRBJ2-1	-	CASSLAPTPPYNEQFF	TGTGCCAGCAGCTTAGCGCCGACCCCACCCTACAATGAGCAGTTCTTC
-	TRBV10-3	TRBJ1-2	-	CAISDSGRDYGYTF	TGTGCCATCAGTGACTCGGGACGGGACTATGGCTACACCTTC
-	TRBV9	TRBJ2-7	-	CASSPWGTYEQYF	TGTGCCAGCAGCCCGTGGGGTACCTACGAGCAGTACTTC
-	TRBV11-2	TRBJ1-4	-	CASSLGRGHRDEKLFF	TGTGCCAGCAGCTTAGGCCGGGGACATAGGGATGAAAAACTGTTTTTT
-	TRBV6-1	TRBJ2-7	few	CACGRFYEQYF	TGTGCCTGCGGACGGTTCTACGAGCAGTACTTC
-	TRBV18	TRBJ1-6	-	CASSPLPGAYNSPLHF	TGTGCCAGCTCACCACTGCCGGGAGCCTATAATTCACCCCTCCACTTT
-	TRBV6-5	TRBJ1-3	-	CASSALRGPRGTIYF	TGTGCCAGCAGTGCCCTCAGGGGACCTCGGGGCACCATATATTTT
-	TRBV9	TRBJ2-1	few	CASSAIGDARGQFF	TGTGCCAGCAGCGCTATCGGAGATGCCCGGGGGCAGTTCTTC
-	TRBV5-1	TRBJ1-1	-	CASRAPNTEAFF	TGCGCCAGCAGGGCGCCGAACACTGAAGCTTTCTTT